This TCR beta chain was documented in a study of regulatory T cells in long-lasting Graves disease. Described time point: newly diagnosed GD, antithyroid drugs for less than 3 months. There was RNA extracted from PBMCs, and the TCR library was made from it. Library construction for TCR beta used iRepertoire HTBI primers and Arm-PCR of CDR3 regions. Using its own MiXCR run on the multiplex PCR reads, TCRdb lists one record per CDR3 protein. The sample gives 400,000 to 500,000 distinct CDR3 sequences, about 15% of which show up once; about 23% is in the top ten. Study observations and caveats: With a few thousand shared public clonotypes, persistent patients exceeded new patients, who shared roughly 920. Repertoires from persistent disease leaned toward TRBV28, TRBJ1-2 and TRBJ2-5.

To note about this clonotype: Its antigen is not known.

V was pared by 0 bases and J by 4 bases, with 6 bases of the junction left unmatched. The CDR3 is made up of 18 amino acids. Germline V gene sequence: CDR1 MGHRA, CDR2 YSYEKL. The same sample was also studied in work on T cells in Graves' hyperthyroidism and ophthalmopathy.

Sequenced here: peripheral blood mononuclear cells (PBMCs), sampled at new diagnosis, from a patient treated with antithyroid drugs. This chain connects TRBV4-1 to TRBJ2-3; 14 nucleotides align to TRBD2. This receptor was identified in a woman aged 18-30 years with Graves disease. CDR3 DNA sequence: TGCGCCAGCAGCCAAGAGGGACTAGCGGGAGTCGGTCCAGATACGCAGTATTTT. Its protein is CASSQEGLAGVGPDTQYF.